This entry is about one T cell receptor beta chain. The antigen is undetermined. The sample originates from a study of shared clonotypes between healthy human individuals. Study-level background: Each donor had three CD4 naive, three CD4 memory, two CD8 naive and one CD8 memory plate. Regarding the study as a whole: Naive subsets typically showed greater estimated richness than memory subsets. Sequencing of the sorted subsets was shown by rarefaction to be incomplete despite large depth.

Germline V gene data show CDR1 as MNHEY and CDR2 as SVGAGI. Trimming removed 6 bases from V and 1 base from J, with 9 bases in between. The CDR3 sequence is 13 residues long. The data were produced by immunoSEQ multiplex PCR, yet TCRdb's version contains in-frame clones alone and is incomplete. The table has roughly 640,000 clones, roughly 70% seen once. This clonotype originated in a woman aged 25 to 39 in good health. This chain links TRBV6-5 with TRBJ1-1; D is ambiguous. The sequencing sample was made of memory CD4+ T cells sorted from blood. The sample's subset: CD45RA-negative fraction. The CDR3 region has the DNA TGTGCCAGCAGCTCGAACCCGAACACTGAAGCTTTCTTT. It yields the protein CASSSNPNTEAFF.